The entry below describes one T cell receptor (beta chain). This sample is drawn from a study of blood T cell repertoires in COVID-19. Study context: Acute-phase and convalescent COVID-19 samples originated in the United States, Italy and Spain. PBMCs, B-cell-depleted T cells, or T cells were the source of the cDNA or gDNA that made up the material.

Trimming removed 4 bases at V and 8 bases at J, with 22 bases between. The CDR3 spans 16 residues. The V gene's germline CDR1 is KGHDR and CDR2 SFDVKD. The protocol was immunoSEQ multiplex PCR, while the TCRdb copy is restricted to in-frame clones and leaves out a portion. The sample consists of 130,000 to 150,000 clones, approximately 80% of them appearing once. The sequence was collected from a human donor with acute or convalescent COVID-19. The donor label of this sample is uncertain. The genes are TRBV24-1 and TRBJ1-2; D is possibly TRBD1 (6 bases). What was sequenced was peripheral blood. The CDR3 spells CATSDYKDSITWGYTF. Written as DNA, the CDR3 is TGTGCCACCAGTGACTATAAGGACAGCATTACTTGGGGCTACACCTTC.